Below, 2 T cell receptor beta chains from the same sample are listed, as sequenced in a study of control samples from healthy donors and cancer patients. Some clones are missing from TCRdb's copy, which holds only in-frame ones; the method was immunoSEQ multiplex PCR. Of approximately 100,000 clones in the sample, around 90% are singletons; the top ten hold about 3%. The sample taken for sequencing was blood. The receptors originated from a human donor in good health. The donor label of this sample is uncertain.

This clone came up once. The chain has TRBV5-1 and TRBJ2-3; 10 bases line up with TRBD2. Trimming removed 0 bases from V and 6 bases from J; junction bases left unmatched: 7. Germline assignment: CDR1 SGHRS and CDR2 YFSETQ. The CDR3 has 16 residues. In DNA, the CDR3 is TGCGCCAGCAGCTTGGCCGGTCTAGCGGGGGTTGATACGCAGTATTTT. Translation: CASSLAGLAGVDTQYF.

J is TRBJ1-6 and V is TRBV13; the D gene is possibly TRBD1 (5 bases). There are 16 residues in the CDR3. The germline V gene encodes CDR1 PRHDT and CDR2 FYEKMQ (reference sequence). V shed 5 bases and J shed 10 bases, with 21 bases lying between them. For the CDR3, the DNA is TGTGCCAGCAGCCTTACCCGCAGCGGACATACCTCACCCCTCCACTTT. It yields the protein CASSLTRSGHTSPLHF.